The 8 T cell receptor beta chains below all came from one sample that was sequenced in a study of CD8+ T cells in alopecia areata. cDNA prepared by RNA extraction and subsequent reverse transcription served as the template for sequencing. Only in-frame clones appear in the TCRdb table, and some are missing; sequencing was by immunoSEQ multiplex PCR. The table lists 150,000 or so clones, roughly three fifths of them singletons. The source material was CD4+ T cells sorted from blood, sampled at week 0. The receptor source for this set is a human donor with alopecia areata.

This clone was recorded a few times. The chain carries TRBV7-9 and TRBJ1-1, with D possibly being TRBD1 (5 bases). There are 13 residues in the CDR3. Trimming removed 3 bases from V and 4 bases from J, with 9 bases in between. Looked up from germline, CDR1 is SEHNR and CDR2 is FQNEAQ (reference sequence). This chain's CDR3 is CASSLAGTTEAFF. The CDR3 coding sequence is TGTGCCAGCAGCTTGGCAGGGACCACTGAAGCTTTCTTT.

CDR3 DNA sequence: TGCAGCGTTGTACGTGGGACTGCAACCTACGAGCAGTACTTC. Protein product: CSVVRGTATYEQYF. The V gene is TRBV29-1, the J gene TRBJ2-7; possible D gene TRBD2, 6 bases. CDR3 size: 14 residues. V dropped 4 bases and J dropped 2 bases, with 15 bases sitting between them. CDR1 and CDR2 from the germline V gene are SQVTM and ANQGSEA.

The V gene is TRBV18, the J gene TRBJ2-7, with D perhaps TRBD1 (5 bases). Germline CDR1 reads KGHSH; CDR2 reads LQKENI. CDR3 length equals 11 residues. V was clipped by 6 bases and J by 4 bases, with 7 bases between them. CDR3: CASSRDYEQYF. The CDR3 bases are TGTGCCAGCTCCAGGGATTACGAGCAGTACTTC.

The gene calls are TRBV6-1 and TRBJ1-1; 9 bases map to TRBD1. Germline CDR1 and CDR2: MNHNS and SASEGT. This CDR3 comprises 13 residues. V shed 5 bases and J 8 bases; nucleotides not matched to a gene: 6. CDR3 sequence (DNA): TGTGCCAGCAGTCAAACGGACAGGGGAGAAGCTTTCTTT. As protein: CASSQTDRGEAFF.

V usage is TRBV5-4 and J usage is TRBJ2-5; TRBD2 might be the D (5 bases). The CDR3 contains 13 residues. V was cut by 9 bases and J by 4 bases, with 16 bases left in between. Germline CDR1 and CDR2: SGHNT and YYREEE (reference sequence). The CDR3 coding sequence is TGTGCCAATGGGCCGGGATTAGGAGAGACCCAGTACTTC. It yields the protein CANGPGLGETQYF.

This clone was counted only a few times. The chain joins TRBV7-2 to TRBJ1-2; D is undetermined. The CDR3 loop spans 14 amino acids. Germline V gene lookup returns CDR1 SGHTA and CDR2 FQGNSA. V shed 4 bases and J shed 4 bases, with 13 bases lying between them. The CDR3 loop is CASSSPRGFYGYTF. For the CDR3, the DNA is TGTGCCAGCAGCTCCCCTCGGGGATTCTATGGCTACACCTTC.

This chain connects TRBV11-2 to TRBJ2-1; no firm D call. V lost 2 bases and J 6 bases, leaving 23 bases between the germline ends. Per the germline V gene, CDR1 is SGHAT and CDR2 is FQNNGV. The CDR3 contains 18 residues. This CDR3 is CASSLYGSMRTRTNEQFF. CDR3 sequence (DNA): TGTGCCAGCAGCTTATACGGCTCGATGAGGACCCGCACCAATGAGCAGTTCTTC.

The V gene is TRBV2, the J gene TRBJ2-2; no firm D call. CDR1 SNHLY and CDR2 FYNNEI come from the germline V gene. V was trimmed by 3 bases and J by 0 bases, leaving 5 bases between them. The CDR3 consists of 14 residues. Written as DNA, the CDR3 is TGTGCCAGCAGTGATCGAACGAACACCGGGGAGCTGTTTTTT. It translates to CASSDRTNTGELFF.